Listed below are T cell receptor beta chains from one sample, sequenced in a study of OX40 agonist ivuxolimab in advanced cancers. Produced via immunoSEQ multiplex PCR; TCRdb's table is partial and in-frame only. The sample includes 77,000 or so clones, about 93% of them seen just once. This specimen consisted of CD4+ or CD8+ T cells sorted from blood, obtained in a trial of the OX40 agonist ivuxolimab. The origin of the receptors is an adult with an advanced solid tumor such as melanoma, head and neck, liver or kidney cancer. CDR3s include the opening cysteine and the closing phenylalanine or tryptophan. The D gene is left open where the match is weak. Where a row states a size, it is once, few, many or the class of an expanded clone; other rows omit it.

j_call	clone_size	d_call	v_call	cdr3_aa	cdr3_nt
TRBJ1-1	-	TRBD1	TRBV5-1	CASSWDRGYTEAFF	TGCGCCAGCAGCTGGGACAGGGGATACACTGAAGCTTTCTTT
TRBJ2-7	-	TRBD1	TRBV5-1	CASSGQGYEQYF	TGCGCCAGCAGCGGACAGGGCTACGAGCAGTACTTC
TRBJ2-2	-	-	TRBV4-3	CASSQDEAGPTGELFF	TGCGCCAGCAGCCAAGACGAAGCAGGCCCCACCGGGGAGCTGTTTTTT
TRBJ2-6	-	-	TRBV15	CATSSAGANVLTF	TGTGCCACCAGTTCCGCTGGGGCCAACGTCCTGACTTTC
TRBJ1-2	-	TRBD1	TRBV7-2	CASSADSGAGGGYGYTF	TGTGCCAGCAGTGCAGACTCTGGGGCAGGGGGCGGCTATGGCTACACCTTC
TRBJ1-3	-	-	TRBV11-1	CASSRGESGNTIYF	TGTGCCAGCAGCCGGGGTGAATCTGGAAACACCATATATTTT
TRBJ2-2	-	TRBD1	TRBV7-7	CASSRDRVNTGELFF	TGTGCCAGCAGCCGTGACAGGGTGAACACCGGGGAGCTGTTTTTT
TRBJ2-1	once	-	TRBV5-1	CASSLGTPYNEQFF	TGCGCCAGCAGCTTGGGGACACCTTACAATGAGCAGTTCTTC
TRBJ1-1	few	-	TRBV28	CASSLSSPGGRAFF	TGTGCCAGCAGTTTATCGTCCCCAGGAGGGCGGGCTTTCTTT
TRBJ2-7	-	-	TRBV6-6	CASSSPHSSYEQYF	TGTGCCAGCAGTTCGCCACATAGCTCCTACGAGCAGTACTTC
TRBJ2-1	-	-	TRBV29-1	CSVGGDNGGFF	TGCAGCGTTGGGGGGGACAACGGAGGGTTCTTC
TRBJ2-1	-	-	TRBV7-3	CASSSLTPSSYNEQFF	TGTGCCAGCAGCTCCCTGACACCAAGCTCCTACAATGAGCAGTTCTTC
TRBJ2-3	-	-	TRBV5-1	CASSESLGGSTDTQYF	TGCGCCAGCAGCGAGTCTTTGGGCGGATCCACAGATACGCAGTATTTT
TRBJ2-7	-	TRBD1	TRBV29-1	CSVEGTGFSYEQYF	TGCAGCGTTGAGGGGACAGGGTTCTCCTACGAGCAGTACTTC
TRBJ2-3	-	TRBD2	TRBV30	CAWSRFSGGADTQYF	TGTGCCTGGAGTAGGTTTAGCGGGGGGGCAGATACGCAGTATTTT
TRBJ2-7	-	-	TRBV11-2	CASSLDRDAYEQYF	TGTGCCAGCAGCTTAGATCGGGATGCCTACGAGCAGTACTTC
TRBJ1-1	-	-	TRBV30	CAWSVQVLTPEAFF	TGTGCCTGGAGTGTACAGGTCTTGACCCCTGAAGCTTTCTTT
TRBJ1-4	-	-	TRBV27	CASTPLRFANEKLFF	TGTGCCAGCACCCCCCTGAGATTTGCTAATGAAAAACTGTTTTTT
TRBJ1-2	-	-	TRBV18	CASSPGIPAEGYGYTF	TGTGCCAGCTCACCGGGGATCCCAGCGGAGGGCTATGGCTACACCTTC
TRBJ2-1	-	-	TRBV11-2	CASGETYYNEQFF	TGTGCCAGCGGAGAAACATATTACAATGAGCAGTTCTTC
TRBJ1-2	once	-	TRBV6-1	CASSSGADYTF	TGTGCCAGCAGTTCCGGGGCGGACTACACCTTC
TRBJ2-1	-	-	TRBV2	CASNNYNEQFF	TGTGCCAGCAATAACTACAATGAGCAGTTCTTC
TRBJ2-1	-	-	TRBV18	CASSPTRSYNEQFF	TGTGCCAGCTCACCGACTAGATCCTACAATGAGCAGTTCTTC
TRBJ2-7	-	TRBD2	TRBV18	CASSLGLAGATYEQYF	TGTGCCAGCTCCCTCGGACTAGCGGGAGCGACCTACGAGCAGTACTTC
TRBJ2-5	-	-	TRBV7-3	CASSLNTGQETQYF	TGTGCCAGCAGCTTAAATACAGGCCAAGAGACCCAGTACTTC
TRBJ1-5	-	-	TRBV6-1	CASSEVTEANQPQHF	TGTGCCAGCAGTGAAGTCACAGAGGCCAATCAGCCCCAGCATTTT
TRBJ2-3	-	-	TRBV6-6	CASSARSISTDTQYF	TGTGCCAGCAGTGCCCGGAGCATATCCACAGATACGCAGTATTTT
TRBJ2-1	-	TRBD2	TRBV6-5	CASRASGSIYNEQFF	TGTGCCAGCAGGGCTAGCGGGAGTATCTACAATGAGCAGTTCTTC
TRBJ2-2	-	TRBD1	TRBV9	CASSVEGGQGFGELFF	TGTGCCAGCAGCGTAGAAGGGGGACAGGGATTCGGGGAGCTGTTTTTT
TRBJ2-1	once	-	TRBV28	CASSLGGSSYNEQFF	TGTGCCAGCAGTTTAGGCGGATCCTCCTACAATGAGCAGTTCTTC
TRBJ2-7	-	-	TRBV11-2	CASSLAGPAKSYEQYF	TGTGCCAGCAGCTTAGCTGGGCCAGCGAAATCCTACGAGCAGTACTTC
TRBJ2-3	-	-	TRBV28	CASSFNILTDTQYF	TGTGCCAGCAGTTTTAACATTCTCACAGATACGCAGTATTTT
TRBJ2-3	-	-	TRBV4-3	CASSQEFGGPPDTQYF	TGCGCCAGCAGCCAAGAATTTGGAGGGCCTCCAGATACGCAGTATTTT
TRBJ2-3	-	-	TRBV10-1	CASIGAGTGTDTQYF	TGCGCCAGCATTGGGGCCGGGACTGGCACAGATACGCAGTATTTT
TRBJ2-7	-	-	TRBV29-1	CSARDTYYEQYF	TGCAGCGCCCGGGACACCTACTACGAGCAGTACTTC
TRBJ2-1	-	-	TRBV5-5	CASSLEAEQFF	TGTGCCAGCAGCTTGGAAGCTGAGCAGTTCTTC
TRBJ2-3	-	-	TRBV7-9	CASSHPSGGGRSTDTQYF	TGTGCCAGCAGCCACCCTTCCGGAGGAGGGAGGAGCACAGATACGCAGTATTTT
TRBJ1-5	few	-	TRBV18	CASSPSGGNQPQHF	TGTGCCAGCTCACCATCCGGGGGCAATCAGCCCCAGCATTTT
TRBJ1-4	-	-	TRBV7-6	CASSLSGTTNEKLFF	TGTGCCAGCAGCTTGTCGGGAACAACTAATGAAAAACTGTTTTTT
TRBJ2-1	-	-	TRBV18	CASSPTMEGEQFF	TGTGCCAGCTCACCAACAATGGAGGGTGAGCAGTTCTTC
TRBJ2-7	-	TRBD1	TRBV7-2	CASSFGTGGFYEQYF	TGTGCCAGCAGCTTTGGGACAGGGGGGTTCTACGAGCAGTACTTC
TRBJ1-1	once	-	TRBV6-1	CASSESIGQPNTEAFF	TGTGCCAGCAGCGAATCCATTGGACAACCGAACACTGAAGCTTTCTTT
TRBJ2-3	-	-	TRBV10-3	CAIRLGLESTDTQYF	TGTGCCATCAGGCTAGGGCTCGAGAGCACAGATACGCAGTATTTT
TRBJ1-3	-	-	TRBV5-1	CASSSAPQASTGNTIYF	TGCGCCAGCAGCTCGGCTCCACAGGCGTCCACTGGAAACACCATATATTTT